This entry lists 26 T cell receptor beta chains sequenced from one sample in a study of long-term antiretroviral therapy in people with HIV. Sequencing relied on immunoSEQ assay v3.0, run at survey level. The method was immunoSEQ multiplex PCR; TCRdb's version includes in-frame clones alone and lacks a portion of them. The data hold around 28,000 clones, with about 87% observed a single time. This specimen was unsorted PBMCs, taken 1.8 years after starting antiretroviral therapy. The receptors were gathered from a woman younger than 35 with HIV.

This sequence joins TRBV7-3 and TRBJ1-1, with D unclear. The V gene lost 5 bases and the J gene lost 6 bases, with 13 bases spanning the gap. Germline V gene data show CDR1 as SGHTA and CDR2 as FQGTGA. This CDR3 has 13 amino acids. The CDR3 DNA sequence: TGTGCCAGCAGCCGCGTCGGGATTTCTGAAGCTTTCTTT. This sequence encodes CASSRVGISEAFF.

The chain uses TRBV28 and TRBJ1-6; D not certain. Trimming shortened V by 6 bases and J by 9 bases, and 21 bases separated the two germline ends. The length of the CDR3 is 16 residues. CDR1 and CDR2 (germline): MDHEN, SYDVKM. CDR3 bases: TGTGCCAGCAGGAGACCGGGCCCAAAGGATGTTTCACCCCTCCACTTT. Residues: CASRRPGPKDVSPLHF.

The chain has TRBV6-1 and TRBJ2-7; D is ambiguous. With 3 bases removed from V and 5 bases from J, the gap between germline ends came to 11 bases. The CDR3 has 13 residues. CDR1 is MNHNS and CDR2 is SASEGT in the germline V gene. CDR3: CASSEAQENEQYF. The DNA for the CDR3 is TGTGCCAGCAGTGAGGCCCAGGAGAACGAGCAGTACTTC.

The chain uses TRBV19 and TRBJ1-1; tentatively, D is TRBD1 (6 bases). The V gene lost 6 bases and the J gene lost 8 bases, with 10 bases spanning the gap. CDR1 LNHDA and CDR2 SQIVND come from the germline V gene (reference sequence). The CDR3 is made up of 11 amino acids. The CDR3 spells CASRTGPEAFF. CDR3 in DNA: TGTGCCAGTAGGACAGGACCCGAAGCTTTCTTT.

This chain uses TRBV9 with TRBJ2-2, with 10 bases aligning to TRBD1. Looked up from germline, CDR1 is SGDLS and CDR2 is YYNGEE. CDR3 length: 19 residues. The junction had 15 bases not matched to a gene; V was cut back by 3 bases and J by 4 bases. The CDR3 protein is CASSAAYQDRGPGTGELFF. CDR3 coding DNA: TGTGCCAGCAGCGCCGCATACCAAGACAGGGGGCCGGGCACCGGGGAGCTGTTTTTT.

The chain has TRBV7-9 and TRBJ2-3; 10 nucleotides match TRBD2. CDR3 length: 18 amino acids. J lost 0 bases, V lost 2 bases, and 8 bases had no gene match. Per germline, CDR1 SEHNR and CDR2 FQNEAQ (reference sequence). The CDR3 region has the DNA TGTGCCAGCAGCTTAATTAGCGGGAGGACCTCTAGCACAGATACGCAGTATTTT. As protein: CASSLISGRTSSTDTQYF.

The rearrangement links TRBV11-1 to TRBJ2-6; TRBD1 might be the D (6 bases). Trimming pared 1 base from V and 0 bases from J, leaving 13 bases between. The CDR3 extends over 18 amino acids. Germline V gene data show CDR1 as SGHAT and CDR2 as FQDESV (reference sequence). CDR3 nucleotide sequence: TGTGCCAGCAGCTTAGGGGACCTCAGGGGCTCTGGGGCCAACGTCCTGACTTTC. It specifies CASSLGDLRGSGANVLTF.

J is TRBJ1-2 and V is TRBV6-6, with D unresolved. CDR1 is MNHNY, CDR2 SVGAGI, per germline (reference sequence). This CDR3 contains 10 residues. Trimming took 6 bases from V and 5 from J, leaving 4 bases between them. In nucleotides, the CDR3 is TGTGCCAGCAGAGAGTATGGCTACACCTTC. It encodes CASREYGYTF.

In DNA form, the CDR3 reads TGTGCCAGCAGTCCTAGTAGTGCGGGTGAGCAGTTCTTC. Translated, it gives CASSPSSAGEQFF. The chain employs TRBV6-5 and TRBJ2-1, with D maybe TRBD2 (5 bases). CDR3 length equals 13 residues. The germline V gene has CDR1 MNHEY and CDR2 SVGAGI. With 5 bases removed from V and 9 bases from J, the gap between germline ends came to 14 bases.

The chain combines TRBV28 with TRBJ1-4; D is unclear. This CDR3 spans 16 amino acids. Trimming removed 6 bases at V and 0 bases at J, with 14 bases between. Germline values: CDR1 MDHEN, CDR2 SYDVKM. In DNA, the CDR3 is TGTGCCAGCAGCTACCTCCAGAGTTCAACTAATGAAAAACTGTTTTTT. Its translation: CASSYLQSSTNEKLFF. Based on the CDR3 plus reference TRBV28 and TRBJ1-4, the full variable domain is DVKVTQSSRYLVKRTGEKVFLECVQDMDHENMFWYRQDPGLGLRLIYFSYDVKMKEKGDIPEGYSVSREKKERFSLILESASTNQTSMYLCASSYLQSSTNEKLFFGSGTQLSVL.

The chain links TRBV5-4 to TRBJ2-1; TRBD1 agrees at 7 bases. V lost 5 bases to trimming and J lost 6 bases; unmatched junction nucleotides: 14. The CDR3 consists of 16 residues. CDR1 is SGHNT and CDR2 is YYREEE in the germline V gene (reference sequence). The CDR3 DNA sequence: TGTGCCAGCAGTTCACTAGACGAGGGACAGATCAATGAGCAGTTCTTC. As protein: CASSSLDEGQINEQFF.

The CDR3 is CASSPSGGGLYEQYF. The CDR3 coding sequence is TGCGCCAGCAGCCCGAGCGGGGGCGGTCTCTACGAGCAGTACTTC. The rearrangement uses TRBV4-1 and TRBJ2-7; 8 bases match TRBD2. Germline CDR1 reads MGHRA; CDR2 reads YSYEKL. The CDR3 has 15 amino acids. Trimming at V came to 4 bases and at J to 3 bases, leaving 8 bases not matched to a gene.

The J gene is TRBJ1-6, the V gene TRBV6-5, with 9 bases that match TRBD1. The germline V gene encodes CDR1 MNHEY and CDR2 SVGAGI. The V segment lost 7 bases and the J segment 9 bases; nucleotides outside the gene matches: 7. The CDR3 has 14 residues. The DNA for the CDR3 is TGTGCCAGCACCAAGGGACAGGGAAGTTCACCCCTCCACTTT. It encodes CASTKGQGSSPLHF.

This clone was recorded once. The V and J genes are TRBV5-1 and TRBJ1-1; no firm D call. Trimming cost V 0 bases and J 1 base, with 7 bases left between them. Per the germline V gene, CDR1 is SGHRS and CDR2 is YFSETQ. The CDR3 is 14 amino acids. The CDR3 region is CASSLGSGNTEAFF. CDR3 DNA sequence: TGCGCCAGCAGCTTGGGGTCGGGGAACACTGAAGCTTTCTTT.

The CDR3 loop is CASSYLGGLNNEQFF. In DNA, the CDR3 is TGTGCCAGCAGTTATTTGGGAGGACTAAACAATGAGCAGTTCTTC. The chain is built from TRBV6-5 and TRBJ2-1; weak D call: TRBD2 (6 bases). This CDR3 has 15 residues. V dropped 3 bases and J dropped 5 bases, with 14 bases sitting between them. CDR1 and CDR2 from the germline V gene are MNHEY and SVGAGI.

This clone occurred a few times. The chain has TRBV2 and TRBJ2-7; D remains ambiguous. CDR3 length: 12 residues. CDR1 SNHLY and CDR2 FYNNEI come from the germline V gene. V lost 4 bases and J lost 5, with 9 bases in between. CDR3 loop: CASSAIRNEQYF. For the CDR3, the DNA is TGTGCCAGCAGTGCCATCAGGAACGAGCAGTACTTC.

This chain links TRBV9 with TRBJ2-2, with a possible D match to TRBD1 (5 bases). The germline V gene encodes CDR1 SGDLS and CDR2 YYNGEE. Trimming stripped 4 bases from V and 3 bases from J, with 13 bases between. The CDR3 spans 15 residues. The CDR3 region has the DNA TGTGCCAGCAGCCCAGCTAGGGGTCACACCGGGGAGCTGTTTTTT. Residues: CASSPARGHTGELFF.

The chain employs TRBV18 and TRBJ2-1, with TRBD2 identical over 12 bases. The CDR3 runs 20 residues. The germline gives CDR1 KGHSH, CDR2 LQKENI. Trimming at V came to 3 bases and at J to 7 bases, leaving 19 bases not matched to a gene. CDR3: CASSPSEGITSGRRRNEQFF. The CDR3 bases are TGTGCCAGCTCACCGTCCGAAGGGATAACTAGCGGGAGGAGGAGAAATGAGCAGTTCTTC.

CDR3 region: CASSQERSHTYEQYF. The DNA for the CDR3 is TGCGCCAGCAGCCAAGAACGATCACATACCTACGAGCAGTACTTC. The chain is built from TRBV4-3 and TRBJ2-7; D is undetermined. V was pared by 0 bases and J by 2 bases, with 11 bases between. The CDR3 has 15 residues. Germline-derived CDR1 and CDR2 are LGHNA and YSLEER.

This rearrangement joins TRBV7-6 to TRBJ2-2, with D hard to call. Trimming took off 7 bases at V and 6 bases at J, with 6 bases between the two ends. This CDR3 is 11 amino acids long. Germline values: CDR1 SGHVS, CDR2 FNYEAQ. The CDR3 DNA reads TGTGCCAGCATTTCCGCCGGGGAGCTGTTTTTT. As protein: CASISAGELFF.

The chain recombines TRBV11-2 with TRBJ2-3; no clear D. Germline V gives CDR1 SGHAT, CDR2 FQNNGV. The CDR3 spans 14 residues. Trimming removed 0 bases at V and 6 bases at J, with 10 bases between. The chain's CDR3 is CASSLDTTADTQYF. The CDR3 region has the DNA TGTGCCAGCAGCTTAGATACGACGGCCGATACGCAGTATTTT.

The chain joins TRBV6-5 to TRBJ2-3, with D hard to call. Per germline, CDR1 MNHEY and CDR2 SVGAGI. The CDR3 consists of 13 residues. With 6 bases removed from V and 0 bases from J, the gap between germline ends came to 7 bases. The CDR3 region is CASRSWSTDTQYF. The CDR3 nucleotides read TGTGCCAGCAGGAGTTGGAGCACAGATACGCAGTATTTT.

As for this clone: The junction and the germline gene differ at one end; a read error may be behind it. The chain uses TRBV10-3 and TRBJ1-4; TRBD1 agrees at 10 bases. This CDR3 has 15 residues. Germline V gene lookup returns CDR1 ENHRY and CDR2 SYGVKD. CDR3 bases: TGTGTCATCAGTGGGGGGACAGGGGCTAATGAAAAACTGTTTTTT. This gives the protein CVISGGTGANEKLFF.

The chain has TRBV6-6 and TRBJ1-4, with a weak D call TRBD1 (5 bases). Germline lookup yields CDR1 MNHNY and CDR2 SVGAGI (reference sequence). V shed 4 bases and J shed 7 bases, with 13 bases lying between them. The CDR3 runs to 14 residues. CDR3 loop: CASSWTGGAEKLFF. In nucleotides, the CDR3 is TGTGCCAGCAGTTGGACCGGCGGGGCTGAAAAACTGTTTTTT.

V and J are TRBV7-8 and TRBJ2-3, with 8 nucleotides matching TRBD2. The CDR3 has 15 amino acids. V trimming: 4 bases; J trimming: 1 base; junction bases outside the gene matches: 4. Per the germline V gene, CDR1 is SGHVS and CDR2 is FQNEAQ. CDR3 nucleotide sequence: TGTGCCAGCAGCTCGCCGACTAGCGGCACAGATACGCAGTATTTT. This translates into CASSSPTSGTDTQYF.

The chain is built from TRBV27 and TRBJ1-5, with TRBD1 matching 9 bases. J gave up 3 bases and V 7 bases, and 7 bases lay outside the gene matches. The germline CDR1 and CDR2 sequences are MNHEY and SMNVEV (reference sequence). The CDR3 contains 15 residues. The CDR3 nucleotides read TGTGCCAGCACCACGAACAGGGGGCCCAATCAGCCCCAGCATTTT. Residues: CASTTNRGPNQPQHF.